This record concerns one T cell receptor (beta chain) sequence. Libraries were prepared by immunoSEQ multiplex PCR; TCRdb keeps only in-frame clonotypes and omits some of them. The repertoire holds 70,000 to 95,000 clones, with just over 90% as singletons. The source of the sample is a study of T cell changes during pregnancy in multiple sclerosis. Germline CDR1 reads MNHEY; CDR2 reads SVGAGI. CDR3 length equals 15 residues. V was cut by 0 bases and J by 8 bases, with 16 bases left in between. The sequenced sample was peripheral blood, obtained in the second trimester of pregnancy. The V and J genes are TRBV6-5 and TRBJ1-2; the D gene is possibly TRBD1 (5 bases). The receptor was derived from a female donor with multiple sclerosis, enrolled in a pregnancy study. CDR3 region: CASSYSERVGAGYTF. The CDR3 coding sequence is TGTGCCAGCAGTTACTCGGAGCGGGTCGGGGCGGGCTACACCTTC.